This T cell receptor beta chain was documented in a study of T cell repertoires in cytomegalovirus infection. As for the study in general: The public TCR beta signatures pointed to both CMV infection and matching HLA type.

Trimming cost V 4 bases and J 1 base, with 14 bases left between them. CDR1 and CDR2 from the germline V gene are SGHNT and YYREEE (reference sequence). This CDR3 has 16 amino acids. Using its own MiXCR run on the reads, TCRdb lists one record per CDR3 protein. Here the sample spans 700,000 to 900,000 distinct CDR3 sequences, about 28% being singletons. General observations from the study: The ex vivo response showed dominance by HLA-C-restricted CMV-specific TCR beta clonotypes.

This clonotype has only a few counts. The antigen is undetermined. The V and J genes are TRBV5-4 and TRBJ2-2, with D possibly matching TRBD1 (6 bases). This specimen was cultured CD8+ T cells from PBMCs, taken from culture after CMV antigen stimulation. The receptor was derived from a human donor in good health (CMV status not recorded). Some clones in this sample may be carry-over from other donors' samples. The CDR3, as DNA: TGTGCCAGCAGCCCTAACTCGGGACAGAACACCGGGGAGCTGTTTTTT. Encoded protein: CASSPNSGQNTGELFF.